One and the same sample provided the 20 T cell receptor beta chains below, sequenced in a study of CD8 T cells in Susac syndrome. RNA in amounts of roughly 0.5 to 1 ug was reverse transcribed with random hexamers. TCRdb redid the calling of the immunoSEQ multiplex PCR reads with MiXCR, one entry per CDR3 protein. This sample has some 120,000 distinct CDR3 sequences, with about 95% found just once. The source material was CD4+ T cells from PBMCs. These receptors originate from a human donor with multiple sclerosis.

The rearrangement uses TRBV2 and TRBJ1-1, with a weak D call TRBD1 (6 bases). The CDR3 is 13 amino acids. CDR1 and CDR2 from the germline V gene are SNHLY and FYNNEI. The V and J ends lost 6 bases and 6 bases respectively, with 14 bases between them. The CDR3 bases are TGTGCCAGCAGAACCCAGGGGATCGCTGAAGCTTTCTTT. Encoded protein: CASRTQGIAEAFF.

The J gene is TRBJ2-2, the V gene TRBV2; no clear D gene. V was pared by 0 bases and J by 2 bases, with 7 bases between. CDR1 is SNHLY and CDR2 is FYNNEI in the germline V gene. This CDR3 is 15 amino acids long. The CDR3 reads CASSEAPGNTGELFF. The CDR3 DNA reads as TGTGCCAGCAGTGAAGCGCCGGGTAACACCGGGGAGCTGTTTTTT.

The CDR3 is CASSYLGQGFHEQFF. The CDR3 coding sequence is TGTGCCAGCAGTTACCTTGGACAGGGGTTCCATGAGCAGTTCTTC. The V gene is TRBV6-2 or TRBV6-3, the J gene TRBJ2-1; 9 bases match TRBD1. CDR1 is MNHEY, CDR2 SVGEGT, per germline. J gave up 8 bases and V 2 bases, and 7 bases lay outside the gene matches. The CDR3 loop spans 15 amino acids.

This chain links TRBV6-2 or TRBV6-3 with TRBJ2-1, with 7 positions matching TRBD2. Germline CDR1 MNHEY, CDR2 SVGEGT. After removal of 6 bases from V and 7 bases from J, the junction contained 15 bases not matched to a gene. The CDR3 runs to 16 residues. The CDR3 nucleotides read TGTGCCAGCAGCAACGCGGGGGTGAGCGGCATTAATGAGCAGTTCTTC. Translation: CASSNAGVSGINEQFF.

The chain recombines TRBV24-1 with TRBJ2-1; TRBD1 matches 9 bases. CDR1 KGHDR and CDR2 SFDVKD come from the germline V gene. The CDR3 has 15 amino acids. The trim removed 3 bases at V and 4 bases at J, leaving 3 bases unmatched. In nucleotides, the CDR3 is TGTGCCACCAGTGATCGGACAGGGGATTACAATGAGCAGTTCTTC. Amino acids: CATSDRTGDYNEQFF.

The CDR3 bases are TGTGCCAGCAGTTTCACGGGGCAAGAGACCCAGTACTTC. This encodes CASSFTGQETQYF. The rearrangement links TRBV27 to TRBJ2-5; weak D call: TRBD2 (5 bases). CDR1 MNHEY and CDR2 SMNVEV come from the germline V gene (reference sequence). CDR3 length equals 13 residues. V was pared by 3 bases and J by 2 bases, with 7 bases between.

The chain has TRBV12-3 or TRBV12-4 and TRBJ2-7; 8 positions agree with TRBD1. V shed 5 bases, J shed 5 bases, and the junction held 5 bases outside the gene matches. The CDR3 totals 13 residues. The CDR3 DNA reads as TGTGCCAGCAGTCCGACAGGGGAGGACGAGCAGTACTTC. Translated, it gives CASSPTGEDEQYF.

This rearrangement joins TRBV27 to TRBJ1-1, with TRBD1 identical over 9 bases. Trimming cost V 4 bases and J 5 bases; bases outside gene matches: 11. Germline V lookup: CDR1 MNHEY, CDR2 SMNVEV (reference sequence). The CDR3 consists of 16 residues. CDR3 loop: CASSSGTGKGWTEAFF. DNA for the CDR3: TGTGCCAGCAGTTCCGGGACAGGGAAAGGGTGGACTGAAGCTTTCTTT.

The gene calls are TRBV6-2 or TRBV6-3 and TRBJ1-1; TRBD1 might be the D (6 bases). V was trimmed by 6 bases and J by 1 base, leaving 12 bases between them. The V gene's germline CDR1 is MNHEY and CDR2 SVGEGT. This CDR3 comprises 14 residues. Here the CDR3 DNA reads TGTGCCAGCAGCCGGACAGAGACGAACACTGAAGCTTTCTTT. Its protein product is CASSRTETNTEAFF.

Written as DNA, the CDR3 is TGTGCCTGGAGTCGGGAGACTGAAGCTTTCTTT. Amino acids: CAWSRETEAFF. The V gene is TRBV30, the J gene TRBJ1-1; no reliable D call. This CDR3 comprises 11 residues. Germline V gene sequence: CDR1 GTSNPN, CDR2 SVGIG (reference sequence). Trimming removed 2 bases at V and 5 bases at J, with 6 bases between.

The CDR3 is CASSRGDSYYNEQFF. As DNA, the CDR3 is TGTGCCAGCAGCCGAGGGGACTCCTACTACAATGAGCAGTTCTTC. The V gene is TRBV7-3, the J gene TRBJ2-1; a weak D match, TRBD2 (6 bases). Per germline, CDR1 SGHTA and CDR2 FQGTGA. Trimming shortened V by 5 bases and J by 3 bases, and 14 bases separated the two germline ends. CDR3 length equals 15 residues.

This rearrangement joins TRBV7-2 to TRBJ2-3; TRBD2 matches at 11 bases. Per germline, CDR1 SGHTA and CDR2 FQGNSA. The trim removed 4 bases at V and 2 bases at J, leaving 5 bases unmatched. This CDR3 is built from 16 residues. The CDR3 DNA is TGTGCCAGCAGCTCCAGACTAGCGGGGCTCACAGATACGCAGTATTTT. Translation gives CASSSRLAGLTDTQYF.

The chain carries TRBV6-1 and TRBJ1-1; D gene unclear. Germline CDR1 MNHNS, CDR2 SASEGT. The CDR3 is made up of 13 amino acids. The CDR3 DNA is TGTGACACCCGCCTTTACGGGAACACTGAAGCTTTCTTT. It codes for CDTRLYGNTEAFF.

The chain carries TRBV7-8 and TRBJ2-2; 9 bases map to TRBD2. After removal of 7 bases from V and 5 bases from J, the junction contained 8 bases not matched to a gene. Per germline, CDR1 SGHVS and CDR2 FQNEAQ. The CDR3 is 15 amino acids. The CDR3 loop reads CASTRGGAGTGELFF. The CDR3 region has the DNA TGTGCCAGCACGCGGGGGGGGGCAGGTACCGGGGAGCTGTTTTTT. The full variable domain, in which reference TRBV7-8 and TRBJ2-2 provide the parts outside the CDR3, is GAGVSQSPRYKVAKRGQDVALRCDPISGHVSLFWYQQALGQGPEFLTYFQNEAQLDKSGLPSDRFFAERPEGSVSTLKIQRTQQEDSAVYLCASTRGGAGTGELFFGEGSRLTVL.

This chain uses TRBV29-1 with TRBJ1-2, with D possibly TRBD1 on 5 matching bases. The CDR3 contains 11 residues. Germline assignment: CDR1 SQVTM and CDR2 ANQGSEA. V was cut by 2 bases and J by 6 bases, with 7 bases left in between. CDR3 DNA sequence: TGCAGCGTTGAAAGGGGAGATGGCTACACCTTC. This gives the protein CSVERGDGYTF. Variable domain in full (rest from reference TRBV29-1 and TRBJ1-2): SAVISQKPSRDICQRGTSLTIQCQVDSQVTMMFWYRQQPGQSLTLIATANQGSEATYESGFVIDKFPISRPNLTFSTLTVSNMSPEDSSIYLCSVERGDGYTFGSGTRLTVV.

The chain couples TRBV7-9 to TRBJ2-3; 13 bases align to TRBD2. J was trimmed by 6 bases and V by 5 bases; bases with no gene match: 8. Germline loops: CDR1 SEHNR, CDR2 FQNEAQ (reference sequence). The CDR3 contains 16 residues. CDR3 sequence: CASSPLAGGQADTQYF. The CDR3 DNA is TGTGCCAGCAGCCCACTAGCGGGAGGGCAAGCGGATACGCAGTATTTT.

This chain joins TRBV7-2 and TRBJ2-5; D is unclear. This CDR3 is 14 amino acids long. V shed 3 bases and J shed 6 bases, with 14 bases lying between them. The germline V gene has CDR1 SGHTA and CDR2 FQGNSA. In DNA, the CDR3 is TGTGCCAGCAGCTTTTCCTCCCGAGAAAAGACCCAGTACTTC. Its translation is CASSFSSREKTQYF.

This clonotype was detected only a few times. The genes are TRBV5-1 and TRBJ2-3; D unclear. The V end was cut by 3 bases, the J end by 1 base, with 9 bases between. The CDR3 runs to 14 residues. The germline CDR1 and CDR2 sequences are SGHRS and YFSETQ. For the CDR3, the DNA is TGCGCCAGCAGCTCACGGACGGGCACAGATACGCAGTATTTT. It translates to CASSSRTGTDTQYF.

The CDR3 nucleotides read TGTGCCTGGAGATTCCTCCACACCGGGGAGCTGTTTTTT. Its protein is CAWRFLHTGELFF. V usage is TRBV30 and J usage is TRBJ2-2; D call uncertain. The CDR3 sequence is 13 residues long. Germline-derived CDR1 and CDR2 are GTSNPN and SVGIG (reference sequence). V gave up 3 bases and J gave up 3 bases, with 8 bases separating them.

The chain links TRBV5-4 to TRBJ1-2; maybe TRBD1 (6 bases). Per germline, CDR1 SGHNT and CDR2 YYREEE (reference sequence). CDR3 length: 16 amino acids. Trimming stripped 4 bases from V and 1 base from J, with 17 bases between. CDR3 amino acids: CASSKGGAGDNYGYTF. The DNA for the CDR3 is TGTGCCAGCAGCAAGGGTGGGGCAGGGGATAACTATGGCTACACCTTC.